The clone carrying this T cell receptor (beta chain) was recorded many times. Its target is not known. Germline values: CDR1 LNHDA, CDR2 SQIVND (reference sequence). This CDR3 has 11 amino acids. V lost 6 bases to trimming and J lost 4 bases, with 6 bases between them. Since all of the isolated RNA was reverse transcribed, expressed TCRB transcripts were what got sequenced. Profiling relied on immunoSEQ multiplex PCR, and the TCRdb table lists in-frame clones only, not all of them. In the table there are about 140,000 clones, 9% to 10% of which are singletons. The data are from a study of beta chain features in type 1 diabetes. General study findings and limits: The naive, central memory and Treg TCRB repertoires looked more alike in patients than they did in healthy donors.

This sequence was found in a middle-aged woman in good health. The gene calls are TRBV19 and TRBJ2-5; no firm D call. The sequencing input was central memory CD4+ T cells from blood. DNA of the CDR3: TGTGCCAGTAGGCTCGGAGAGACCCAGTACTTC. This sequence encodes CASRLGETQYF. Combining the CDR3 with reference TRBV19 and TRBJ2-5 gives the whole variable domain DGGITQSPKYLFRKEGQNVTLSCEQNLNHDAMYWYRQDPGQGLRLIYYSQIVNDFQKGDIAEGYSVSREKKESFPLTVTSAQKNPTAFYLCASRLGETQYFGPGTRLLVL.